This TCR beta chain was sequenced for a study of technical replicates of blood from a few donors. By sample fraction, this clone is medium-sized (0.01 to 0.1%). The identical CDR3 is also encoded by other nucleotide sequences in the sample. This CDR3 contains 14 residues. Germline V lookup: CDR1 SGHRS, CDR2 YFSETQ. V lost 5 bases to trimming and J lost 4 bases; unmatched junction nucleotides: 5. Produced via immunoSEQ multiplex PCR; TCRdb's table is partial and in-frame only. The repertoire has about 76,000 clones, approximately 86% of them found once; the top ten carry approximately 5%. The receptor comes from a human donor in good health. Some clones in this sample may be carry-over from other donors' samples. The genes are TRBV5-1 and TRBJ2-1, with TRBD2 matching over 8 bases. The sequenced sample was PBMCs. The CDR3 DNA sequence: TGCGCCAGCAGTTCGAGCGGGGGTTACAATGAGCAGTTCTTC. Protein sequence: CASSSSGGYNEQFF.